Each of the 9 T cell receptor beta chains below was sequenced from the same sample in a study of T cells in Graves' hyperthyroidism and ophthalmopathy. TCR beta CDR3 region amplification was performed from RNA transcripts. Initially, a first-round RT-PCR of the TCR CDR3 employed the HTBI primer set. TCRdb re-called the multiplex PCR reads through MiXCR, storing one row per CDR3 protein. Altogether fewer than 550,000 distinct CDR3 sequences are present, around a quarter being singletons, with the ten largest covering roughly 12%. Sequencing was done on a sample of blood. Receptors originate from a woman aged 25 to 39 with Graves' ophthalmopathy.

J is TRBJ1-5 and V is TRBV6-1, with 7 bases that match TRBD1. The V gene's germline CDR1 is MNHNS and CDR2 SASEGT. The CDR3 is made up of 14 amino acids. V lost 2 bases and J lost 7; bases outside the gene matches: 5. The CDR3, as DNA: TGTGCCAGCAGTGAAAACAGGGGAGGCCAGCCCCAGCATTTT. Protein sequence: CASSENRGGQPQHF.

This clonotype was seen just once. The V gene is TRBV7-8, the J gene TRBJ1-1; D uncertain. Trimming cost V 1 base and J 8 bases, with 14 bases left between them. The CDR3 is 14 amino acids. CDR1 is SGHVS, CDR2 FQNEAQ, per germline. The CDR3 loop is CASSLVVEAPEAFF. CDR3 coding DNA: TGTGCCAGCAGCTTAGTGGTGGAGGCCCCGGAAGCTTTCTTT.

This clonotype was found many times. CDR3 sequence (DNA): TGTGCCAGCAGCCCCGGGATCTTTAACTATGGCTACACCTTC. It yields the protein CASSPGIFNYGYTF. V usage is TRBV7-8 and J usage is TRBJ1-2; no clear D gene. Trimming cost V 5 bases and J 1 base, with 11 bases left between them. The CDR3 is 14 residues long. Germline assignment: CDR1 SGHVS and CDR2 FQNEAQ. Variable domain in full (rest from reference TRBV7-8 and TRBJ1-2): GAGVSQSPRYKVAKRGQDVALRCDPISGHVSLFWYQQALGQGPEFLTYFQNEAQLDKSGLPSDRFFAERPEGSVSTLKIQRTQQEDSAVYLCASSPGIFNYGYTFGSGTRLTVV.

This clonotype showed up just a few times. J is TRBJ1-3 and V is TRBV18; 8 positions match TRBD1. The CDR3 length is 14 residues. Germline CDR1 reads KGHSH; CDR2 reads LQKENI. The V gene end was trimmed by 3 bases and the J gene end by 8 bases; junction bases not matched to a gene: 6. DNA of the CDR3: TGTGCCAGCTCACCCTCAGGACAGGGAGACACCATATATTTT. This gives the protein CASSPSGQGDTIYF.

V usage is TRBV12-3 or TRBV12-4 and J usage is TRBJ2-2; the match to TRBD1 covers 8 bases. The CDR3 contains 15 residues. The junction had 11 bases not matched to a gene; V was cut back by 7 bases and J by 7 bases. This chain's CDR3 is CASNLGQGIGGELFF. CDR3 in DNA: TGTGCCAGCAACCTAGGACAGGGTATAGGCGGGGAGCTGTTTTTT.

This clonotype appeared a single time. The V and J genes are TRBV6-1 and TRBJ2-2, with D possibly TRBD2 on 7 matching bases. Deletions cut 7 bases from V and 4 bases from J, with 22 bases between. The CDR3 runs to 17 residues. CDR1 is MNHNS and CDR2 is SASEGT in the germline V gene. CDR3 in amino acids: CASTRGGSGRVTGELFF. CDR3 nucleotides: TGTGCCAGCACCCGAGGGGGTAGCGGGCGTGTCACCGGGGAGCTGTTTTTT.

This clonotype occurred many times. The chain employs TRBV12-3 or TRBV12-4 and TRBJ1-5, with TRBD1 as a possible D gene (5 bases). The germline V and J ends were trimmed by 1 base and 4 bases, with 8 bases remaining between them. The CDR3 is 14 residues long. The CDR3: CASSLGGKNQPQHF. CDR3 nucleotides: TGTGCCAGCAGTTTAGGGGGGAAAAATCAGCCCCAGCATTTT.

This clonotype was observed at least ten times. DNA for the CDR3: TGCAGTGTTAACCGGGACGGCGCTAACGAGCAGTACTTC. This translates into CSVNRDGANEQYF. J is TRBJ2-7 and V is TRBV20-1; TRBD1 or TRBD2 may be the D gene (5 bases each). This CDR3 contains 13 residues. The V and J ends lost 7 bases and 5 bases respectively, with 18 bases between them. The V gene's germline CDR1 is DFQATT and CDR2 SNEGSKA (reference sequence).

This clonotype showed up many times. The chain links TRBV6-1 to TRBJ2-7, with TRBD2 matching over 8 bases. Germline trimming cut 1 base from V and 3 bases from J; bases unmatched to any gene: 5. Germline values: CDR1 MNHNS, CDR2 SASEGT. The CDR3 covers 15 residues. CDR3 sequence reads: CASSEVLAGHYEQYF. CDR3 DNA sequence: TGTGCCAGCAGTGAAGTTCTAGCGGGCCACTACGAGCAGTACTTC.